This TCR beta chain was sequenced for a study of shared clonotypes between healthy human individuals. Clones were sequenced by immunoSEQ multiplex PCR, and TCRdb holds only the in-frame ones, with some missing. The table records 950,000 to 1,100,000 clones, around 76% of them present only once. Germline loops: CDR1 SGDLS, CDR2 YYNGEE. The CDR3 contains 13 residues. V shed 1 base and J shed 5 bases, with 8 bases lying between them. This TCR came from a man younger than 35 in good health. J is TRBJ2-3 and V is TRBV9, with D possibly being TRBD1 (6 bases). Sample: memory CD4+ T cells sorted from blood. As for subset: CD45RA-negative fraction. The CDR3 nucleotides read TGTGCCAGCAGCGTAACAGGGATAGATACGCAGTATTTT. Its protein is CASSVTGIDTQYF.